This record concerns one T cell receptor (beta chain) sequence. The data originate from a study of blood T cells in healthy people across ages. CDR1 is SEHNR and CDR2 is FQNEAQ in the germline V gene (reference sequence). CDR3 length equals 15 residues. With 5 bases removed from V and 5 bases from J, the gap between germline ends came to 19 bases. Together with a sample-barcoded 5' primer, a J-beta primer mix was included in a second PCR lasting roughly 6 to 12 cycles. Every cDNA molecule carried a tag from a template-switch adaptor bearing 12 random nucleotides. A minimum of 3 million CDR3-containing paired-end reads was obtained for each sample. TCRdb used MiXCR to reprocess the 5' RACE reads, holding one entry per CDR3 protein. The sample holds around 800,000 distinct CDR3 sequences, 50% to 65% seen once.

The sequencing input was blood. The TCR sequence derives from a man older than 75 in good health. V usage is TRBV7-9 and J usage is TRBJ2-7; no clear D gene. In nucleotides, the CDR3 is TGTGCCAGCAGCCCAAATTATCCCGGCGCCCACGAGCAGTACTTC. This encodes CASSPNYPGAHEQYF.